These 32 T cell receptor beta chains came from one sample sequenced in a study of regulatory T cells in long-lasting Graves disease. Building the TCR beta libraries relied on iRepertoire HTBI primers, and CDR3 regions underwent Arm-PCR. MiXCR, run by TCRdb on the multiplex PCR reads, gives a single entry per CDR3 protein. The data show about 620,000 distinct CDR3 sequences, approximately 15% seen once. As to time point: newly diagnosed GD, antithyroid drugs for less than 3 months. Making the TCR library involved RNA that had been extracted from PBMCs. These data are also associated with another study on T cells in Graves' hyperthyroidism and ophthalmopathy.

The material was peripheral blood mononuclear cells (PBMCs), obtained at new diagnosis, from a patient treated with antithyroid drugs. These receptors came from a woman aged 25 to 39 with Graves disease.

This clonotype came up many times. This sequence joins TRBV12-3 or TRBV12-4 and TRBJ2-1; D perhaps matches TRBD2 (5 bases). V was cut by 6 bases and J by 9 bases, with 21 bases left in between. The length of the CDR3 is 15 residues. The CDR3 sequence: CASSHHADFPGEQFF. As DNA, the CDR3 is TGTGCCAGCAGCCACCATGCGGACTTCCCGGGTGAGCAGTTCTTC.

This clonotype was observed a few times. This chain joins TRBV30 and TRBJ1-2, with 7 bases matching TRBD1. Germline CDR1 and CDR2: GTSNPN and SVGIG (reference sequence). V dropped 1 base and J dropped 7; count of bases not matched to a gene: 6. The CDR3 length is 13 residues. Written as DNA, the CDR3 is TGTGCCTGGAGTGGTTTCACAGGGGCTGGCTACACCTTC. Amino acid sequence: CAWSGFTGAGYTF.

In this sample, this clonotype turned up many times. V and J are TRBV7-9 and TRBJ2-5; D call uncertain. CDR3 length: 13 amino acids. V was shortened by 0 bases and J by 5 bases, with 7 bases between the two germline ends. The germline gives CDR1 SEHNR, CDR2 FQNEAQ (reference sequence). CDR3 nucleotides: TGTGCCAGCAGCTTAGCGCTGAGGGAGACCCAGTACTTC. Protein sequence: CASSLALRETQYF.

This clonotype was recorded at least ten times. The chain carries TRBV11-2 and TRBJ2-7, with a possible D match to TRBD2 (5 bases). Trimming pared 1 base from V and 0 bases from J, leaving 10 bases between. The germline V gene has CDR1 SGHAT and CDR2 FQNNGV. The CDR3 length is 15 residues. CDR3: CASSLGGHRSYEQYF. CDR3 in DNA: TGTGCCAGCAGCTTAGGCGGGCATCGCTCCTACGAGCAGTACTTC.

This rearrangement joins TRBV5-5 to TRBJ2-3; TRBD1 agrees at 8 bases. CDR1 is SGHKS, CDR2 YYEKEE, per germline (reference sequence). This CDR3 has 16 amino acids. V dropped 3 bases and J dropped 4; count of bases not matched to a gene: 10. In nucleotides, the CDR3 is TGTGCCAGCAGCTCAAAATACAGGACAGGGCCAGATACGCAGTATTTT. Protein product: CASSSKYRTGPDTQYF.

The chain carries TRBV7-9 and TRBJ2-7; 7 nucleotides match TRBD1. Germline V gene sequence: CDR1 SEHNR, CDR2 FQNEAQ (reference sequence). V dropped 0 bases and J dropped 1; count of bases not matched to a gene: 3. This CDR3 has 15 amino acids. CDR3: CASSLALGQSYEQYF. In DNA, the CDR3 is TGTGCCAGCAGCTTAGCGCTGGGACAGTCCTACGAGCAGTACTTC.

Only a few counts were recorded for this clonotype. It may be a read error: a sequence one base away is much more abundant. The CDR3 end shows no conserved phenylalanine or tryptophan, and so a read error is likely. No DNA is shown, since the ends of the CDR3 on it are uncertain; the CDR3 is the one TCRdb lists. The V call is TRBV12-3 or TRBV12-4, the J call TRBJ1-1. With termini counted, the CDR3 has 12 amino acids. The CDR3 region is CASTNPIGPDFL.

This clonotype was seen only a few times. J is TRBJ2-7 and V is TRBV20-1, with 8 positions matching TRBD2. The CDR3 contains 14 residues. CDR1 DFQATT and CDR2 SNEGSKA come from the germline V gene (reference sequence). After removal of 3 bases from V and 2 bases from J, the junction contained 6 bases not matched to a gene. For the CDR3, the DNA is TGCAGTGCTAGTAGCGGGGAATATCCCTACGAGCAGTACTTC. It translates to CSASSGEYPYEQYF.

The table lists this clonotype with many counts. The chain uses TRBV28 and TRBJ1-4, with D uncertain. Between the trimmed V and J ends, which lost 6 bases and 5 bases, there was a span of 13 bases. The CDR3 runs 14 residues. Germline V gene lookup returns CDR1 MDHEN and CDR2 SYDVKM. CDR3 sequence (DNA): TGTGCCAGCAGGGCAGAGACGACGAATGAAAAACTGTTTTTT. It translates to CASRAETTNEKLFF.

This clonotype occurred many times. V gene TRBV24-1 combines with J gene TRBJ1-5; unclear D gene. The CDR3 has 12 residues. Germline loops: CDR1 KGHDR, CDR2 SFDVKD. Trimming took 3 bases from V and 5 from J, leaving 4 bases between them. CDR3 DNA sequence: TGTGCCACCAGTGATAGAGATCAGCCCCAGCATTTT. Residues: CATSDRDQPQHF.

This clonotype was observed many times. CDR3: CASSLSHKGDNEQFF. CDR3 nucleotide sequence: TGTGCCAGCAGTTTGTCCCATAAGGGGGACAATGAGCAGTTCTTC. V and J are TRBV27 and TRBJ2-1; D perhaps matches TRBD1 (6 bases). The CDR3 contains 15 residues. Germline CDR1 and CDR2: MNHEY and SMNVEV (reference sequence). Trimming pared 3 bases from V and 5 bases from J, leaving 14 bases between.

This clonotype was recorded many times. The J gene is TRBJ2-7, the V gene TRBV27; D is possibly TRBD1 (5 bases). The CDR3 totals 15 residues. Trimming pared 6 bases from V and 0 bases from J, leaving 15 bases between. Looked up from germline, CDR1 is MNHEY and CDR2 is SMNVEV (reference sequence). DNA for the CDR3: TGTGCCAGCAGCCCGGACATTCCTCCCTCCTACGAGCAGTACTTC. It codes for CASSPDIPPSYEQYF.

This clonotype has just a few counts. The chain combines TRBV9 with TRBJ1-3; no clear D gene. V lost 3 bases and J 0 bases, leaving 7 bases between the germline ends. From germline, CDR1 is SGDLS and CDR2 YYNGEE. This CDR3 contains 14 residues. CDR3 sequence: CASSATGSGNTIYF. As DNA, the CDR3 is TGTGCCAGCAGCGCGACCGGCTCTGGAAACACCATATATTTT.

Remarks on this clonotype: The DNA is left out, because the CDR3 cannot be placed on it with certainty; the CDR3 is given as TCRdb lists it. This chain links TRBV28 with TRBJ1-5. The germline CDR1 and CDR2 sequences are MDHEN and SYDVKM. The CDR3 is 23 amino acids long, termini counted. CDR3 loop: CATVNPGLAKYAQYFGPGQPQHF.

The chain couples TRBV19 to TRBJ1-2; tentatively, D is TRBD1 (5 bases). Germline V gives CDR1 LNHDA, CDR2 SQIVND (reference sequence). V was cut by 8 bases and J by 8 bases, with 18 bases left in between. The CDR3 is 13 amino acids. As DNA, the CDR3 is TGTGCCAGTTCTACCCTAGGGGTATCCGGCTACACCTTC. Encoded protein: CASSTLGVSGYTF.

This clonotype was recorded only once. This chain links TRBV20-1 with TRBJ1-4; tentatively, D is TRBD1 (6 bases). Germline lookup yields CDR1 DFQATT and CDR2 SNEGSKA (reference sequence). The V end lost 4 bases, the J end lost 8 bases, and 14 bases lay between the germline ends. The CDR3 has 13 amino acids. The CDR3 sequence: CSAINRDTEKLFF. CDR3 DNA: TGCAGTGCTATTAACCGGGACACCGAAAAACTGTTTTTT.

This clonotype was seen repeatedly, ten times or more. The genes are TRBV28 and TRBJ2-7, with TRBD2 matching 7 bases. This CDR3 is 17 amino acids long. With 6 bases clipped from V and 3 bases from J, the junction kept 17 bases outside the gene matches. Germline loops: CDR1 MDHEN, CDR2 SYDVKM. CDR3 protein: CASRTLARGKGRYEQYF. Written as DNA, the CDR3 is TGTGCCAGCAGGACACTAGCGAGAGGAAAGGGTCGCTACGAGCAGTACTTC.

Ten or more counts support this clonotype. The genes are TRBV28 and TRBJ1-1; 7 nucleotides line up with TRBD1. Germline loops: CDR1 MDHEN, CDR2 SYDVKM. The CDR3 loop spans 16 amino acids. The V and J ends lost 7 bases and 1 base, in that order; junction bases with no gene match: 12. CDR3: CASITPLGQSNTEAFF. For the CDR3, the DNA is TGTGCCAGCATTACCCCTCTGGGACAGTCGAACACTGAAGCTTTCTTT.

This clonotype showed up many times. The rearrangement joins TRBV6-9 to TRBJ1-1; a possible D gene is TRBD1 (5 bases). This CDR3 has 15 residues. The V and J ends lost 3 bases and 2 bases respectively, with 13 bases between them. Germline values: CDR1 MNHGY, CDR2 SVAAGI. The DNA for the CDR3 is TGTGCCAGCAGTTACTCAGGGTTTGTTAACACTGAAGCTTTCTTT. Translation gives CASSYSGFVNTEAFF.

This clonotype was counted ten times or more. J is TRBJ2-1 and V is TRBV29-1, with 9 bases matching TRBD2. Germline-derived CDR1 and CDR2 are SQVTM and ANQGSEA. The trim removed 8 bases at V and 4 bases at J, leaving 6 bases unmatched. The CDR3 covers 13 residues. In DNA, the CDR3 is TGCAGCACACAGACTAGCGGATACAATGAGCAGTTCTTC. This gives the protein CSTQTSGYNEQFF.

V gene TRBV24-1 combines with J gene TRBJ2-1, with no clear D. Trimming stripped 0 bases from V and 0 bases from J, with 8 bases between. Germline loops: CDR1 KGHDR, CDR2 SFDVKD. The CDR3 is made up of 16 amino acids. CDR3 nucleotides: TGTGCCACCAGTGATTTGGCCTCGAGCTCCTACAATGAGCAGTTCTTC. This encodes CATSDLASSSYNEQFF.

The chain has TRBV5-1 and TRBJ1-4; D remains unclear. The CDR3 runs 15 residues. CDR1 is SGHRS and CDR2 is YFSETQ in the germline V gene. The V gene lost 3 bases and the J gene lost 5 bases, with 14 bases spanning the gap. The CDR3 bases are TGCGCCAGCAGCTCGGAGAGGTACAAGAATGAAAAACTGTTTTTT. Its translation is CASSSERYKNEKLFF.

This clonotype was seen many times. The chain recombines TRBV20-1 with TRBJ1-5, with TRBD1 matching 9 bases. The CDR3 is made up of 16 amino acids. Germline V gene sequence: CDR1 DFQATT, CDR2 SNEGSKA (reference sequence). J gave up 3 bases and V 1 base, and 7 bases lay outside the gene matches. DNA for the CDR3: TGCAGTGCTAGAGGGGGGACAGGGTCGGTCAATCAGCCCCAGCATTTT. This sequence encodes CSARGGTGSVNQPQHF.

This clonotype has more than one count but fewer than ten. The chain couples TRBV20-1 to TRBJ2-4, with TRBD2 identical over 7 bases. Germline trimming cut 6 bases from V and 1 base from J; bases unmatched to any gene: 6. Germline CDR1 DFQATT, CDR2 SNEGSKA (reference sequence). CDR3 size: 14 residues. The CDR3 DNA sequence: TGCAGTGCGCCGGGGGGTTTCGCCAAAAACATTCAGTACTTC. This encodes CSAPGGFAKNIQYF.

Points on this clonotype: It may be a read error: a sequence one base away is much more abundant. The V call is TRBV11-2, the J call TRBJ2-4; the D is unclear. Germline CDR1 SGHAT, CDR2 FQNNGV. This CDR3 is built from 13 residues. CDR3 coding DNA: TGTGCCACCTTCGCGGTGGGCAAAAGCATTCAGTACTTC. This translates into CATFAVGKSIQYF.

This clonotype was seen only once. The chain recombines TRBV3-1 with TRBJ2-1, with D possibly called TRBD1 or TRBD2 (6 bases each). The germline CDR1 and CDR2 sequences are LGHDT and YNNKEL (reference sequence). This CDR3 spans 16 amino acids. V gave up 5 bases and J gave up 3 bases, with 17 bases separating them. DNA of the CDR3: TGTGCCAGCAGCTCAGGGGCCAGACTAGGCTACAATGAGCAGTTCTTC. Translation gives CASSSGARLGYNEQFF.

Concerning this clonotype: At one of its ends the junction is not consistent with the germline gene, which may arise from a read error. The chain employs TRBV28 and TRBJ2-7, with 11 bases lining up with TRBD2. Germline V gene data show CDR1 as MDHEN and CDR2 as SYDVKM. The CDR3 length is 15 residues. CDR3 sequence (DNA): TGTGCCAGCAGTCTCGGACTAGCGGGCGCCTACGAGCAGCACTTC. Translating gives CASSLGLAGAYEQHF.

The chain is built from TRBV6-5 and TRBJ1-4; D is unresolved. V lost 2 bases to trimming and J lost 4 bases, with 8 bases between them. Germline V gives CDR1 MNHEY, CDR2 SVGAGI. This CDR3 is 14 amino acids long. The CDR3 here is CASSYDRINEKLFF. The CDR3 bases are TGTGCCAGCAGTTACGACCGGATTAATGAAAAACTGTTTTTT.

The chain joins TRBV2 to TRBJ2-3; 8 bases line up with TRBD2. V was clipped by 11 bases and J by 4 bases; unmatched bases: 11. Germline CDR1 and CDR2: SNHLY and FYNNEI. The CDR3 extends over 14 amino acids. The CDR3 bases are TGTGCCGGGGGCGGCGGGAGGAGGGCAGATACGCAGTATTTT. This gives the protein CAGGGGRRADTQYF. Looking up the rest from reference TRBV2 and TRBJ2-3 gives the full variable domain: EPEVTQTPSHQVTQMGQEVILRCVPISNHLYFYWYRQILGQKVEFLVSFYNNEISEKSEIFDDQFSVERPDGSNFTLKIRSTKLEDSAMYFCAGGGGRRADTQYFGPGTRLTVL.

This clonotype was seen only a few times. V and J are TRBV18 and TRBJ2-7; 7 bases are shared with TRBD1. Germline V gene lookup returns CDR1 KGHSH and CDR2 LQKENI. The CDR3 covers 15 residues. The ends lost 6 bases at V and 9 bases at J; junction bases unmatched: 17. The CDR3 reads CASSPRDSYLRGQYF. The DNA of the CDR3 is TGTGCCAGCTCCCCTCGGGACAGCTATTTACGAGGGCAGTACTTC.

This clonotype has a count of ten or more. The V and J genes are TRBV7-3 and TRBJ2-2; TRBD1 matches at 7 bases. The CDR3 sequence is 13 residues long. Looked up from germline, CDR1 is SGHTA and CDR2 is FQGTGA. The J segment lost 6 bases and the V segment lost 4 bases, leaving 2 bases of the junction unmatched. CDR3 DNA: TGTGCCAGCAGCTCGCAGGGGGCCGGGGAGCTGTTTTTT. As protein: CASSSQGAGELFF.

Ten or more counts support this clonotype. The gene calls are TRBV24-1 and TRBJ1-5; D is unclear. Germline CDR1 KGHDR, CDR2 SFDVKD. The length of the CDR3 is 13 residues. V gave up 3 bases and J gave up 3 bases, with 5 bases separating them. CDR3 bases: TGTGCCACCAGTGATAGTAACAATCAGCCCCAGCATTTT. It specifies CATSDSNNQPQHF.